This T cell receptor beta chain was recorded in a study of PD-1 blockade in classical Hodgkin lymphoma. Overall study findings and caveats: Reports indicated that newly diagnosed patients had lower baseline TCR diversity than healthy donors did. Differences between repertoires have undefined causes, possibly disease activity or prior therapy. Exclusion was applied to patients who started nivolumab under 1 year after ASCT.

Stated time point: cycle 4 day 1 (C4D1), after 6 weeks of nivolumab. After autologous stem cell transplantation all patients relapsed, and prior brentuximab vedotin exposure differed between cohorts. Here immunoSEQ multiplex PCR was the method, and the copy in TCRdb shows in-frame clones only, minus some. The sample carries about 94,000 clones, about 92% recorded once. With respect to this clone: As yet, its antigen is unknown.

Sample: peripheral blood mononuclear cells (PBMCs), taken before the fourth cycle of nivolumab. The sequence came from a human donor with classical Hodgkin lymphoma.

The CDR3 sequence: CASSLGEGVYQPQHF. CDR3 DNA: TGTGCCAGCAGCTTAGGGGAAGGGGTGTATCAGCCCCAGCATTTT. The V call is TRBV7-9, the J call TRBJ1-5; the D gene is possibly TRBD1 (5 bases). Trimming pared 1 base from V and 5 bases from J, leaving 12 bases between. The CDR3 runs 15 residues. Germline CDR1 reads SEHNR; CDR2 reads FQNEAQ (reference sequence).